This is a list of T cell receptor beta chains from one sample in a study of cytomegalovirus exposure and HLA in healthy donors. Method: immunoSEQ multiplex PCR; TCRdb's copy keeps in-frame clones and lacks some. The table has approximately 130,000 clones, around three quarters seen once. Material for sequencing was PBMCs. These receptors were taken from a woman between 45 and 60 years old in good health and CMV-seronegative. The CDR3 runs from the conserved cysteine through the conserved F or W. The D gene is left open where the match is weak. Rows may omit the clone size; those that give it use once, few, many or a size class.

v_call: TRBV7-2
j_call: TRBJ2-7
clone_size: .
d_call: TRBD1
cdr3_length: 14
cdr3_aa: CASSRGQGYREQYF
cdr3_nt: TGTGCCAGCAGCCGGGGACAGGGCTATCGAGAGCAGTACTTC

v_call: TRBV29-1
j_call: TRBJ1-2
clone_size: .
d_call: .
cdr3_length: 11
cdr3_aa: CSVAGVGGYTF
cdr3_nt: TGCAGCGTTGCCGGGGTCGGGGGCTACACCTTC

v_call: TRBV11-2
j_call: TRBJ1-2
clone_size: few
d_call: TRBD1
cdr3_length: 16
cdr3_aa: CASSLGQGGLLYGYTF
cdr3_nt: TGTGCCAGCAGCTTAGGGCAGGGGGGCTTACTCTATGGCTACACCTTC

v_call: TRBV9
j_call: TRBJ2-2
clone_size: .
d_call: .
cdr3_length: 14
cdr3_aa: CASSALANTGELFF
cdr3_nt: TGTGCCAGCAGCGCCCTAGCGAACACCGGGGAGCTGTTTTTT

v_call: TRBV19
j_call: TRBJ2-1
clone_size: once
d_call: TRBD2
cdr3_length: 17
cdr3_aa: CASSLTLAGGPRNEQFF
cdr3_nt: TGTGCCAGTAGTCTAACTTTAGCGGGAGGGCCAAGGAATGAGCAGTTCTTC

v_call: TRBV29-1
j_call: TRBJ2-2
clone_size: .
d_call: TRBD1
cdr3_length: 15
cdr3_aa: CSVEGWGQGTGELFF
cdr3_nt: TGCAGCGTTGAGGGGTGGGGACAGGGGACCGGGGAGCTGTTTTTT

v_call: TRBV18
j_call: TRBJ2-5
clone_size: .
d_call: .
cdr3_length: 14
cdr3_aa: CASSPPGGKETQYF
cdr3_nt: TGTGCCAGCTCACCACCTGGAGGGAAAGAGACCCAGTACTTC

v_call: TRBV19
j_call: TRBJ2-6
clone_size: .
d_call: .
cdr3_length: 17
cdr3_aa: CASDLSANFPGANVLTF
cdr3_nt: TGTGCCAGTGACCTTAGCGCGAATTTCCCTGGGGCCAACGTCCTGACTTTC

v_call: TRBV19
j_call: TRBJ1-2
clone_size: .
d_call: .
cdr3_length: 14
cdr3_aa: CASSIGVQGYGYTF
cdr3_nt: TGTGCCAGTAGTATCGGTGTACAGGGCTATGGCTACACCTTC

v_call: TRBV7-2
j_call: TRBJ2-1
clone_size: .
d_call: .
cdr3_length: 12
cdr3_aa: CASSLESREQFF
cdr3_nt: TGTGCCAGCAGCTTAGAGTCTCGGGAGCAGTTCTTC

v_call: TRBV6-6
j_call: TRBJ1-3
clone_size: .
d_call: TRBD1
cdr3_length: 14
cdr3_aa: CASRSTGGGNTIYF
cdr3_nt: TGTGCCAGCAGGTCGACAGGGGGCGGAAACACCATATATTTT

v_call: TRBV2
j_call: TRBJ1-4
clone_size: .
d_call: .
cdr3_length: 13
cdr3_aa: CASSGSQGEKLFF
cdr3_nt: TGTGCCAGCAGTGGCTCTCAGGGGGAAAAACTGTTTTTT

v_call: TRBV6-6
j_call: TRBJ2-7
clone_size: .
d_call: TRBD2
cdr3_length: 15
cdr3_aa: CASSYSGRGSYEQYF
cdr3_nt: TGTGCCAGCAGTTACTCAGGGAGGGGCTCCTACGAGCAGTACTTC

v_call: TRBV5-1
j_call: TRBJ2-7
clone_size: once
d_call: TRBD2
cdr3_length: 14
cdr3_aa: CASSHSGSGNEQYF
cdr3_nt: TGCGCCAGCAGCCATAGCGGGAGCGGAAACGAGCAGTACTTC

v_call: TRBV5-5
j_call: TRBJ2-7
clone_size: .
d_call: TRBD1
cdr3_length: 14
cdr3_aa: CASSSDRESYEQYF
cdr3_nt: TGTGCCAGCAGCTCCGACAGGGAATCCTACGAGCAGTACTTC

v_call: TRBV11-3
j_call: TRBJ2-1
clone_size: .
d_call: .
cdr3_length: 15
cdr3_aa: CASSLALSSYNEQFF
cdr3_nt: TGTGCCAGCAGCTTAGCGCTTAGCTCCTACAATGAGCAGTTCTTC

v_call: TRBV7-2
j_call: TRBJ1-4
clone_size: once
d_call: TRBD1
cdr3_length: 15
cdr3_aa: CASSSRTGEGEKLFF
cdr3_nt: TGTGCCAGCAGCTCCCGGACAGGGGAGGGGGAAAAACTGTTTTTT

v_call: TRBV6-6
j_call: TRBJ1-4
clone_size: .
d_call: TRBD1
cdr3_length: 15
cdr3_aa: CASSVRDRANEKLFF
cdr3_nt: TGTGCCAGCAGTGTTCGGGACAGGGCTAATGAAAAACTGTTTTTT

v_call: TRBV5-1
j_call: TRBJ2-2
clone_size: .
d_call: TRBD2
cdr3_length: 15
cdr3_aa: CASFLAGGSPGELFF
cdr3_nt: TGCGCCAGCTTCCTAGCGGGAGGTAGTCCCGGGGAGCTGTTTTTT

v_call: TRBV2
j_call: TRBJ2-1
clone_size: .
d_call: TRBD2
cdr3_length: 13
cdr3_aa: CASRLAVADEQFF
cdr3_nt: TGTGCCAGCAGGCTAGCGGTGGCGGATGAGCAGTTCTTC

v_call: TRBV11-2
j_call: TRBJ2-7
clone_size: .
d_call: TRBD2
cdr3_length: 15
cdr3_aa: CASSLGHAAGDEQYF
cdr3_nt: TGTGCCAGCAGCTTAGGGCATGCAGCGGGAGACGAGCAGTACTTC

v_call: TRBV2
j_call: TRBJ1-1
clone_size: .
d_call: .
cdr3_length: 12
cdr3_aa: CASSDPGTEAFF
cdr3_nt: TGTGCCAGCAGTGACCCCGGCACTGAAGCTTTCTTT